One sample yielded the 14 T cell receptor beta chains listed below, sequenced in a study of blood T cells in healthy people across ages. Combining a sample-barcoded 5' primer with a J-beta primer mix, a second PCR ran for roughly 7 to 12 cycles. TCRdb re-derived calls from the 5' RACE reads in MiXCR, one entry per CDR3 protein. The sample shows more than 600,000 distinct CDR3 sequences, roughly 25% of them seen only once. Separately, the same data were catalogued under a study of T cells of mothers and their children.

Sequencing was carried out using blood. These receptors all come from a boy between 10 and 17 years old in good health.

This clonotype was seen only a few times. The V call is TRBV13, the J call TRBJ2-4; TRBD1 is a possible D gene (8 bases). V was shortened by 5 bases and J by 8 bases, with 19 bases between the two germline ends. This CDR3 is 15 amino acids long. Germline V lookup: CDR1 PRHDT, CDR2 FYEKMQ (reference sequence). DNA of the CDR3: TGTGCCAGCAGCCCTCTGGACAGGGCGGGGGACATTCAGTACTTC. Its translation: CASSPLDRAGDIQYF.

Remarks on this clonotype: The junction and the germline gene differ at one end; a read error may be behind it. V gene TRBV12-3 or TRBV12-4 combines with J gene TRBJ2-3, with D unresolved. The CDR3 runs 15 residues. The CDR3 DNA reads TGTGCCAGCAGTTCTAACCGGGTGAGAGCAGATACGCAATATTTT. Its protein product is CASSSNRVRADTQYF.

This clonotype appeared a few times. The chain carries TRBV4-1 and TRBJ2-7; 8 bases fit TRBD1. The germline gives CDR1 MGHRA, CDR2 YSYEKL. V lost 2 bases to trimming and J lost 0 bases; unmatched junction nucleotides: 3. This CDR3 contains 15 residues. CDR3 region: CASSQRTGSSYEQYF. CDR3 sequence (DNA): TGCGCCAGCAGCCAAAGGACAGGGAGCTCCTACGAGCAGTACTTC.

The chain is built from TRBV20-1 and TRBJ1-2, with D possibly being TRBD1 (5 bases). Trimming removed 1 base at V and 7 bases at J, with 13 bases between. The CDR3 is 13 amino acids. Per germline, CDR1 DFQATT and CDR2 SNEGSKA (reference sequence). The CDR3 reads CSARGGTTGGYTF. As DNA, the CDR3 is TGCAGTGCTAGAGGGGGGACGACGGGTGGCTACACCTTC.

This chain uses TRBV28 with TRBJ2-5; TRBD2 agrees at 10 bases. The DNA end favors TRBJ2-1, so the J call may be wrong. The CDR3 sequence is 16 residues long. CDR1 is MDHEN and CDR2 is SYDVKM in the germline V gene. CDR3 DNA sequence: TGTGCCAGCAGTTCGTCGGCTAGCGGGAGTAGAAATGAGCAGTTCTTC. As protein: CASSSSASGSRNEQFF.

The chain joins TRBV5-1 to TRBJ2-5; D tentatively fits TRBD1 or TRBD2 (5 bases each). The CDR3 is 15 residues long. V was clipped by 4 bases and J by 2 bases, with 15 bases between them. Per the germline V gene, CDR1 is SGHRS and CDR2 is YFSETQ. The CDR3 reads CASSREGTGQETQYF. The CDR3 DNA sequence: TGCGCCAGCAGCAGGGAAGGGACGGGGCAAGAGACCCAGTACTTC.

The rearrangement joins TRBV18 to TRBJ2-1; unclear D gene. The assigned J gene may be wrong: the sequence end matches TRBJ2-5 better. This CDR3 has 13 residues. Germline CDR1 is KGHSH and CDR2 is LQKENI. This chain's CDR3 is CASSPRVEETQYF. The DNA for the CDR3 is TGTGCCAGCTCACCACGAGTAGAAGAGACCCAGTACTTC.

Of note for this clonotype: An end of the junction does not agree with germline; a read error may underlie this. The chain carries TRBV7-9 and TRBJ1-1; no firm D call. CDR1 and CDR2 (germline): SEHNR, FQNEAQ (reference sequence). The length of the CDR3 is 15 residues. The CDR3 DNA reads as TGTGTCAGCAGTTACCAGGACGGCGGGTACACTGAAGCTTTCTTT. This sequence encodes CVSSYQDGGYTEAFF.

The rearrangement joins TRBV5-1 to TRBJ2-2, with TRBD2 matching 8 bases. Germline CDR1 is SGHRS and CDR2 is YFSETQ. Trimming cost V 1 base and J 7 bases; bases outside gene matches: 9. The CDR3 contains 16 residues. CDR3 DNA sequence: TGCGCCAGCAGCTTGAACGGGAGGGCCGGTAACGGGGAGCTGTTTTTT. Amino acid sequence: CASSLNGRAGNGELFF. The full variable domain, with the rest looked up from reference TRBV5-1 and TRBJ2-2, is KAGVTQTPRYLIKTRGQQVTLSCSPISGHRSVSWYQQTPGQGLQFLFEYFSETQRNKGNFPGRFSGRQFSNSRSEMNVSTLELGDSALYLCASSLNGRAGNGELFFGEGSRLTVL.

This clonotype was seen only a few times. The CDR3: CASSSPGPSYEQYF. CDR3 coding DNA: TGCGCCAGCAGCTCCCCGGGACCCTCCTACGAGCAGTACTTC. The V gene is TRBV4-3, the J gene TRBJ2-7; D is possibly TRBD1 or TRBD2 (5 bases each). V was shortened by 5 bases and J by 0 bases, with 11 bases between the two germline ends. The CDR3 length is 14 residues. Per the germline V gene, CDR1 is LGHNA and CDR2 is YSLEER.

The chain links TRBV9 to TRBJ2-5; either TRBD1 or TRBD2 may supply D (5 bases each). This CDR3 region has 15 residues. Trimming stripped 4 bases from V and 3 bases from J, with 16 bases between. Germline-derived CDR1 and CDR2 are SGDLS and YYNGEE. The CDR3 sequence is CASSLGDRYEETQYF. CDR3 nucleotides: TGTGCCAGCAGCCTGGGGGATAGGTACGAAGAGACCCAGTACTTC.

The chain uses TRBV29-1 and TRBJ2-7; D gene unclear. Trimming left V 4 bases short and J 1 base short, with 11 bases between. Per the germline V gene, CDR1 is SQVTM and CDR2 is ANQGSEA. The CDR3 loop spans 13 amino acids. The CDR3 DNA reads as TGCAGCGTTGGGACGGTTACTTCCTACGAGCAGTACTTC. This translates into CSVGTVTSYEQYF.

The chain has TRBV4-2 and TRBJ1-6, with TRBD1 matching over 7 bases. The CDR3 contains 20 residues. The germline CDR1 and CDR2 sequences are LGHNA and YNFKEQ. J lost 0 bases, V lost 2 bases, and 13 bases had no gene match. CDR3 in DNA: TGTGCCAGCAGCCAAAACCCGGGGGCCACAGGGGACTCCTATAATTCACCCCTCCACTTT. Translated: CASSQNPGATGDSYNSPLHF.

The gene calls are TRBV6-5 and TRBJ1-1, with 7 bases fitting TRBD1. Germline V gene sequence: CDR1 MNHEY, CDR2 SVGAGI. There are 14 residues in the CDR3. Germline trimming cut 4 bases from V and 2 bases from J; bases unmatched to any gene: 4. CDR3 DNA sequence: TGTGCCAGCAGTTTTAGACAGGGCAACACTGAAGCTTTCTTT. It specifies CASSFRQGNTEAFF.